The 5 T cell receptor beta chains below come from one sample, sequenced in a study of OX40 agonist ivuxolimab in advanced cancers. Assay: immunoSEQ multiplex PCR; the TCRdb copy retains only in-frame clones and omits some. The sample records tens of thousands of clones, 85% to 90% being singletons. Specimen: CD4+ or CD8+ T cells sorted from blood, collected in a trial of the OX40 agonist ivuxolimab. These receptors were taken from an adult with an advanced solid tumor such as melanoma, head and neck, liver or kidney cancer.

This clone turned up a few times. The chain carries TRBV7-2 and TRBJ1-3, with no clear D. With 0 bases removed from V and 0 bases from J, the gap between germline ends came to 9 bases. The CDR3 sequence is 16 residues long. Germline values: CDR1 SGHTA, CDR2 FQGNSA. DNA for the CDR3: TGTGCCAGCAGCTTAGCGCCCGGGATCTCTGGAAACACCATATATTTT. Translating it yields CASSLAPGISGNTIYF.

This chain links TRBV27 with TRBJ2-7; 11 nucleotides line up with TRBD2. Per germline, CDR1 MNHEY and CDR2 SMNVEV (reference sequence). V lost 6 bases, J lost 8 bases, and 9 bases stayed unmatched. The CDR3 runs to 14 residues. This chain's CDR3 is CASSPTSGSRQQYF. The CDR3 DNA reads TGTGCCAGCAGCCCTACTAGCGGGAGCAGACAGCAGTACTTC.

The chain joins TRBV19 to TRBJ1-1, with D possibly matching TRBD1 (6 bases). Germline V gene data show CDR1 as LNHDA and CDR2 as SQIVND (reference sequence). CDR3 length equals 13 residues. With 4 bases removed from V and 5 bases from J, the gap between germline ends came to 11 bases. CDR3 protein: CASSNTGKTEAFF. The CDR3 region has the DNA TGTGCCAGTAGTAACACAGGGAAAACTGAAGCTTTCTTT.

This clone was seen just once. CDR3: CASTFRGTGRGADTQYF. The CDR3 bases are TGTGCCAGCACTTTTCGGGGAACAGGGCGCGGGGCGGATACGCAGTATTTT. The chain employs TRBV27 and TRBJ2-3; tentatively, D is TRBD1 or TRBD2 (6 bases each). The V gene's germline CDR1 is MNHEY and CDR2 SMNVEV (reference sequence). V was clipped by 7 bases and J by 6 bases, with 26 bases between them. The CDR3 extends over 17 amino acids.

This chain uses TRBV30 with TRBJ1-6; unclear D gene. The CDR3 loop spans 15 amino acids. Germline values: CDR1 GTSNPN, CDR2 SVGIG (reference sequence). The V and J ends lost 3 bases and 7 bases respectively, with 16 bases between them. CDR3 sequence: CAWRGEPARNSPLHF. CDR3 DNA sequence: TGTGCCTGGAGGGGAGAACCTGCCCGAAATTCACCCCTCCACTTT.